This TCR beta chain was obtained from a study of blood T cell repertoires in COVID-19. Across the study: Acute-phase and convalescent COVID-19 samples originated in the United States, Italy and Spain. PBMCs, B-cell-depleted T cells, or T cells provided the cDNA or gDNA that made up the material.

CDR1 and CDR2 from the germline V gene are MNHNY and SVGAGI (reference sequence). V shed 4 bases and J shed 8 bases, with 14 bases lying between them. The CDR3 has 13 amino acids. Original methodology: Reference gene primer amplification yielded estimated nucleated cell counts. TCRdb's table, derived via immunoSEQ multiplex PCR, lists solely in-frame clones and lacks some. V and J calls and clone size are given by that table; D and trimming were obtained from the DNA. Among some 6,400 clones listed, more than 65% were seen once. This TCR derives from a human donor with active COVID-19. The donor label of this sample is uncertain. Material: peripheral blood. The V gene is TRBV6-6, the J gene TRBJ1-2; D remains ambiguous. CDR3 coding DNA: TGTGCCAGCAGTTCCACACCCGAGAGGGGCTACACCTTC. Its protein is CASSSTPERGYTF.